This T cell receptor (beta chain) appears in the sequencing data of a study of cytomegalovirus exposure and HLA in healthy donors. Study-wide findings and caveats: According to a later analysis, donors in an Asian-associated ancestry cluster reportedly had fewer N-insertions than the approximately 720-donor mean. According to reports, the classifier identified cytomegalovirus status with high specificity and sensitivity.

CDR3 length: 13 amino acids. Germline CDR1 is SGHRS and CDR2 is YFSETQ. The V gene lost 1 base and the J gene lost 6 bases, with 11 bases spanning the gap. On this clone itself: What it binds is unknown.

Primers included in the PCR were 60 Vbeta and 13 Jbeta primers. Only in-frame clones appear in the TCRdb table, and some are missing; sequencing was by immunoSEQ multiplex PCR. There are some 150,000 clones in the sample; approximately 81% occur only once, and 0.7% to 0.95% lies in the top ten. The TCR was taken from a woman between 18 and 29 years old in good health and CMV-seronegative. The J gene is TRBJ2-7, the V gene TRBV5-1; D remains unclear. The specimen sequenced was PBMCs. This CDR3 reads CASSLPQNLEQYF. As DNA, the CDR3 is TGCGCCAGCAGCTTGCCACAGAACCTCGAGCAGTACTTC.